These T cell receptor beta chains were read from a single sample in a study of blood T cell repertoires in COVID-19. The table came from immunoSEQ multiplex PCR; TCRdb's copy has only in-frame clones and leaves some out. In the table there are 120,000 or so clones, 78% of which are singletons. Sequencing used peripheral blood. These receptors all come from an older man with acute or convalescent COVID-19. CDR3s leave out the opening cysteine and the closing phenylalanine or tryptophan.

CDR3 protein: ASGQGNSGANVLT
V gene: TRBV5-1
J gene: TRBJ2-6

CDR3 protein: ASSPTGLQETQY
V gene: TRBV7-3
J gene: TRBJ2-5

CDR3 protein: ASSLEGDSGNTIY
V gene: TRBV5-1
J gene: TRBJ1-3

CDR3 protein: ASSSGGAYNEQF
V gene: TRBV27
J gene: TRBJ2-1

CDR3 protein: ASSRTTTSSYNEQF
V gene: TRBV4-2
J gene: TRBJ2-1

CDR3 protein: ASSQEAGGWDGYT
V gene: TRBV3-1/TRBV3-2
J gene: TRBJ1-2

CDR3 protein: ASSLVGGTNTEAF
V gene: TRBV11-3
J gene: TRBJ1-1

CDR3 protein: ASSPLREPGNTIY
V gene: TRBV18
J gene: TRBJ1-3

CDR3 protein: ASSLEGATNEKLF
V gene: TRBV5-4
J gene: TRBJ1-4

CDR3 protein: APGGLTGSSYEQY
V gene: TRBV6-4
J gene: TRBJ2-7

CDR3 protein: ASSPTGNYLTGELF
V gene: TRBV5-5
J gene: TRBJ2-2

CDR3 protein: ASTSPQGNT
V gene: TRBV5-5
J gene: TRBJ1-2

CDR3 protein: ATSDNRGYEQF
V gene: TRBV24-1
J gene: TRBJ2-1

CDR3 protein: ASSSRGDSSGNTIY
V gene: TRBV28
J gene: TRBJ1-3

CDR3 protein: ASSQDFSGGGNEQF
V gene: TRBV4-3
J gene: TRBJ2-1

CDR3 protein: ASSFQGNQPQH
V gene: TRBV13
J gene: TRBJ1-5

CDR3 protein: ASSPMDIYEQY
V gene: TRBV5-1
J gene: TRBJ2-7

CDR3 protein: ASGGQGGTEAF
V gene: TRBV6-5
J gene: TRBJ1-1

CDR3 protein: ASSLMGTDRNEQF
V gene: TRBV7-2
J gene: TRBJ2-1

CDR3 protein: ASSQDRDRYGYT
V gene: TRBV5-1
J gene: TRBJ1-2

CDR3 protein: ASSSRTGGIHEQY
V gene: TRBV6-6
J gene: TRBJ2-7

CDR3 protein: ASSPGLAGGTDTQY
V gene: TRBV7-2
J gene: TRBJ2-3

CDR3 protein: ASSLGAPGGGYEQY
V gene: TRBV7-2
J gene: TRBJ2-7

CDR3 protein: AWIVGGVDGYT
V gene: TRBV30
J gene: TRBJ1-2

CDR3 protein: ASSQDGGTPLH
V gene: TRBV4-1
J gene: TRBJ1-6

CDR3 protein: ASSSSGGAAYNEQF
V gene: TRBV5-8
J gene: TRBJ2-1

CDR3 protein: ASSLTWGDGYT
V gene: TRBV7-3
J gene: TRBJ1-2

CDR3 protein: ASSRAGGSTDTQY
V gene: TRBV7-3
J gene: TRBJ2-3

CDR3 protein: ASSQDAQNNSPLH
V gene: TRBV4-3
J gene: TRBJ1-6

CDR3 protein: ASRRDGNTIY
V gene: TRBV12-3/TRBV12-4
J gene: TRBJ1-3

CDR3 protein: ASSSSTGSKNIQY
V gene: TRBV5-4
J gene: TRBJ2-4

CDR3 protein: ASSHIRLLAGGLGANVLT
V gene: TRBV23-1
J gene: TRBJ2-6

CDR3 protein: ASSVDRGNTEAF
V gene: TRBV5-4
J gene: TRBJ1-1

CDR3 protein: ASSLGTGQGNSPLH
V gene: TRBV7-8
J gene: TRBJ1-6

CDR3 protein: SVEQGSNTQY
V gene: TRBV29-1
J gene: TRBJ2-3

CDR3 protein: ASGLGDRGETQY
V gene: TRBV12-5
J gene: TRBJ2-5

CDR3 protein: ASSPDRSYNEQF
V gene: TRBV7-2
J gene: TRBJ2-1

CDR3 protein: ASSFKTSGGYNEQF
V gene: TRBV5-4
J gene: TRBJ2-1